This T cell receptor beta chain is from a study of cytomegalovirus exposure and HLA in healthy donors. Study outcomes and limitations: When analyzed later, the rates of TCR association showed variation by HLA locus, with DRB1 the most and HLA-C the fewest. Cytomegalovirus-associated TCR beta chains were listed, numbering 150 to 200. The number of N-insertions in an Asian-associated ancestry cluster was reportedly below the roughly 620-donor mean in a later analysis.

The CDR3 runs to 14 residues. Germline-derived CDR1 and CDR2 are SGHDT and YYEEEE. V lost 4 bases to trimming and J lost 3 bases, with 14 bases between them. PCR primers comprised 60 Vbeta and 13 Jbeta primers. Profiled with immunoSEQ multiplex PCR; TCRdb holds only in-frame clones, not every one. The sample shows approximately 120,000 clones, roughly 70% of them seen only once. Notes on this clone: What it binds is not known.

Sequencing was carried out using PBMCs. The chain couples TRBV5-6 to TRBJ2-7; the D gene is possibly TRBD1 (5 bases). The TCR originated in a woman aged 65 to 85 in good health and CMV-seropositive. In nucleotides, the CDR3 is TGTGCCAGCAGCCTCCAGACAGTTTTCTACGAGCAGTACTTC. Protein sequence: CASSLQTVFYEQYF.